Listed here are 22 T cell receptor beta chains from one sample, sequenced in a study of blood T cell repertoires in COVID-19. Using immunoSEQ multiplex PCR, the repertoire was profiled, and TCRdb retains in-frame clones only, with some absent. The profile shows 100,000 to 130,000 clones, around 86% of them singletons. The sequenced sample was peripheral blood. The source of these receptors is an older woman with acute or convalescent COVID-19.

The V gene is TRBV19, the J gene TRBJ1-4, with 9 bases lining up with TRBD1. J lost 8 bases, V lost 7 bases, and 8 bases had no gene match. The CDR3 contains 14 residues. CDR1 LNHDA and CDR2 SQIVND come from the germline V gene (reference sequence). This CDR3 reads CASTTGTGNEKLFF. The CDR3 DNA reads TGTGCCAGTACCACCGGGACAGGGAACGAAAAACTGTTTTTT.

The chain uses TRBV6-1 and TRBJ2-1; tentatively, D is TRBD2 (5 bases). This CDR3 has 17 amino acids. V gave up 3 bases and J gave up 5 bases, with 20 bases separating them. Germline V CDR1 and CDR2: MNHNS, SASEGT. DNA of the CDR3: TGTGCCAGCAGTGATCGGAGAGGAGGATTTAGTAACAATGAGCAGTTCTTC. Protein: CASSDRRGGFSNNEQFF.

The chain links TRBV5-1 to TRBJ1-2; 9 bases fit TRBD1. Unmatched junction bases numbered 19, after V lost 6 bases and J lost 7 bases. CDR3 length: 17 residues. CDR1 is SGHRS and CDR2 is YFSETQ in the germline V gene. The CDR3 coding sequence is TGCGCCAGCACGGTGTCCCCGGATGACAGGGGGGTTCGTGGCTACACCTTC. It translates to CASTVSPDDRGVRGYTF.

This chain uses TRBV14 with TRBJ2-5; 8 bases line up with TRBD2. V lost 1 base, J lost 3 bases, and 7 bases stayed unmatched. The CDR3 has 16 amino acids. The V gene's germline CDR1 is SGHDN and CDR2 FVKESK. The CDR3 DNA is TGTGCCAGCAGCCAAGCCGGCTCGGGGGGGAAAGAGACCCAGTACTTC. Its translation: CASSQAGSGGKETQYF.

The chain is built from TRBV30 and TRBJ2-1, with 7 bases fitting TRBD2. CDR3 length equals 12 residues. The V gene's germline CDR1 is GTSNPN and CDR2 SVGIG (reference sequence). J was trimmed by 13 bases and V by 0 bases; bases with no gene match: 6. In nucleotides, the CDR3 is TGTGCCTGGAGTGTTTTAGCGGGTTATCAGTTCTTC. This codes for CAWSVLAGYQFF.

The CDR3 DNA reads TGTGCCAGCTCACCAGCCCGAATTAGCACCGGGGAGCTGTTTTTT. It is translated as CASSPARISTGELFF. This chain links TRBV18 with TRBJ2-2; D gene ambiguous. Germline CDR1 and CDR2: KGHSH and LQKENI. V was cut by 2 bases and J by 4 bases, with 11 bases left in between. The CDR3 extends over 15 amino acids.

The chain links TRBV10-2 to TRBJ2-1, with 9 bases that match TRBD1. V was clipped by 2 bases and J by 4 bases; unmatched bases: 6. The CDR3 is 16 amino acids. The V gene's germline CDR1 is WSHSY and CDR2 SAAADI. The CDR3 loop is CASSEIGTGRYNEQFF. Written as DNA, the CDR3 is TGCGCCAGCAGTGAGATTGGGACAGGGAGGTACAATGAGCAGTTCTTC.

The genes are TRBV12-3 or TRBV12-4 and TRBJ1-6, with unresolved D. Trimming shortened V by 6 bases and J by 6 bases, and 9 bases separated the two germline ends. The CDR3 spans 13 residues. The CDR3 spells CASSGSPNSPLHF. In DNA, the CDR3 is TGTGCCAGCAGCGGGAGTCCTAATTCACCCCTCCACTTT.

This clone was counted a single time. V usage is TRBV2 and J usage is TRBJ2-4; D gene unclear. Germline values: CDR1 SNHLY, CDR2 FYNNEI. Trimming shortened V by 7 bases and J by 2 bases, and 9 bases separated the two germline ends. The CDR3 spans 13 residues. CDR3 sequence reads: CASTYLPKNIQYF. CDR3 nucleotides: TGTGCCAGCACGTATCTTCCCAAAAACATTCAGTACTTC.

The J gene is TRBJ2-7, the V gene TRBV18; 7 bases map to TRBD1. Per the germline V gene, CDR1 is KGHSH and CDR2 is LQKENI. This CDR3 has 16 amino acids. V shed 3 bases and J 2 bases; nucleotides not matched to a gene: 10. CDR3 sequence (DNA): TGTGCCAGCTCACCCCCGGGACAGACTAATACCTACGAGCAGTACTTC. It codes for CASSPPGQTNTYEQYF.

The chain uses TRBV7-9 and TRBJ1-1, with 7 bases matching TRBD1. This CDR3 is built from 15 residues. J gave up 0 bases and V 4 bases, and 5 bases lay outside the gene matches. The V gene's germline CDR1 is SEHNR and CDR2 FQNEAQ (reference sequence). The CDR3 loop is CASSSPGQMNTEAFF. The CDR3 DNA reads TGTGCCAGCAGCTCCCCGGGACAGATGAACACTGAAGCTTTCTTT. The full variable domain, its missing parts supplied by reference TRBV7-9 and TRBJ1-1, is DTGVSQNPRHKITKRGQNVTFRCDPISEHNRLYWYRQTLGQGPEFLTYFQNEAQLEKSRLLSDRFSAERPKGSFSTLEIQRTEQGDSAMYLCASSSPGQMNTEAFFGQGTRLTVV.

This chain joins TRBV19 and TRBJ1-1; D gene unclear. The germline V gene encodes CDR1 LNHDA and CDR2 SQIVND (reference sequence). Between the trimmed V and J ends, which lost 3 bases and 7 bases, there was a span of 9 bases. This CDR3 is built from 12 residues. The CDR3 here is CASSIVGSEAFF. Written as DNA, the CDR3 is TGTGCCAGTAGTATCGTGGGCAGTGAAGCTTTCTTT.

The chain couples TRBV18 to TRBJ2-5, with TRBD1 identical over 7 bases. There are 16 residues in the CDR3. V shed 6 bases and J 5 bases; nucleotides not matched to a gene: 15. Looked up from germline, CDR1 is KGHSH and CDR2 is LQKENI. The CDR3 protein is CASSLRTGQKRETQYF. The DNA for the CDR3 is TGTGCCAGCTCCCTTCGGACAGGACAGAAACGGGAGACCCAGTACTTC.

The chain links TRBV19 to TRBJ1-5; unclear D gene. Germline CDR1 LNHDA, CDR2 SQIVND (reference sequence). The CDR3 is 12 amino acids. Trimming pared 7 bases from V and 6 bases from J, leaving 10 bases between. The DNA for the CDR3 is TGTGCCAGTACGGGGTTCACTCAGCCCCAGCATTTT. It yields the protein CASTGFTQPQHF. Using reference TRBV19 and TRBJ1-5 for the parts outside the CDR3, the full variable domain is DGGITQSPKYLFRKEGQNVTLSCEQNLNHDAMYWYRQDPGQGLRLIYYSQIVNDFQKGDIAEGYSVSREKKESFPLTVTSAQKNPTAFYLCASTGFTQPQHFGDGTRLSIL.

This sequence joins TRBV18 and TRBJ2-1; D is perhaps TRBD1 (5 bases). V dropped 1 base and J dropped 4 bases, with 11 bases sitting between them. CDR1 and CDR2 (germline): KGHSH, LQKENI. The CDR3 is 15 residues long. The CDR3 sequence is CASSPQTATYNEQFF. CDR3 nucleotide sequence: TGTGCCAGCTCACCACAGACAGCCACTTACAATGAGCAGTTCTTC. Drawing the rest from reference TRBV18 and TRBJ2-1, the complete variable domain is NAGVMQNPRHLVRRRGQEARLRCSPMKGHSHVYWYRQLPEEGLKFMVYLQKENIIDESGMPKERFSAEFPKEGPSILRIQQVVRGDSAAYFCASSPQTATYNEQFFGPGTRLTVL.

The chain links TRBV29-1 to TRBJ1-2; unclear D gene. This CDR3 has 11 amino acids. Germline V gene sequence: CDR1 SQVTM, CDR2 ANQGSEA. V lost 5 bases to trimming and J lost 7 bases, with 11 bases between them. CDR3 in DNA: TGCAGCGTTTCCCCTTTTTTTGGCTACACCTTC. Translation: CSVSPFFGYTF.

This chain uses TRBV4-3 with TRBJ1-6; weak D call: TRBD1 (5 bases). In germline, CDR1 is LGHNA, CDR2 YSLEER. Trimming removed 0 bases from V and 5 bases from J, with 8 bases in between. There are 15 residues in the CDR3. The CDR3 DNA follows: TGCGCCAGCAGCCAAGACAGGGCCGATAATTCACCCCTCCACTTT. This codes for CASSQDRADNSPLHF.

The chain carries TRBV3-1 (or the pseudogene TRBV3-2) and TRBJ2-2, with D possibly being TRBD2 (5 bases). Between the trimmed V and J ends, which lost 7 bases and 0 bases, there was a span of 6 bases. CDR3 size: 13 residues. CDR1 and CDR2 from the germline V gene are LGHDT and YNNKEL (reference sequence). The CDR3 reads CASKAANTGELFF. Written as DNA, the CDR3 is TGTGCCAGCAAAGCGGCGAACACCGGGGAGCTGTTTTTT.

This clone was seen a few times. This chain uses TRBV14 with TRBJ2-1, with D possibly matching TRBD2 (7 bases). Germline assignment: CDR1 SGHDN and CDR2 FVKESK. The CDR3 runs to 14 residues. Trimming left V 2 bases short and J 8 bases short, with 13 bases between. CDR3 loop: CASSQQRGAYEQFF. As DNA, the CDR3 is TGTGCCAGCAGCCAACAACGGGGGGCTTATGAGCAGTTCTTC.

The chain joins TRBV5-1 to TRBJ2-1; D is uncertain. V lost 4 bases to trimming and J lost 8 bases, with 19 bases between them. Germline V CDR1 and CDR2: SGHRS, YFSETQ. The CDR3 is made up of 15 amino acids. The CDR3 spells CASSELPASRDEQFF. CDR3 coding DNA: TGCGCCAGCAGCGAGCTGCCGGCTAGTCGGGATGAGCAGTTCTTC.

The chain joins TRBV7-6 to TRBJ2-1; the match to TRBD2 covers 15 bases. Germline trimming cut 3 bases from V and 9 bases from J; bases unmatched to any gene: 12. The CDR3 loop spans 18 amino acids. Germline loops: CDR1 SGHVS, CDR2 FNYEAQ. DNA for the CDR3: TGTGCCAGCAGCTTCCTCGTAGGGGGGACTAGCGGGAGGACTGAGCAGTTCTTC. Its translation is CASSFLVGGTSGRTEQFF.

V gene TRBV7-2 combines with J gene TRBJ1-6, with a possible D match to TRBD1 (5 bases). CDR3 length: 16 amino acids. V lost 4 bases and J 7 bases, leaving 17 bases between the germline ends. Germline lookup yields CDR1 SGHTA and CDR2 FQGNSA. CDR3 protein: CASSSRTPGGNSPLHF. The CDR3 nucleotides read TGTGCCAGCAGCTCCAGGACCCCGGGGGGGAATTCACCCCTCCACTTT.